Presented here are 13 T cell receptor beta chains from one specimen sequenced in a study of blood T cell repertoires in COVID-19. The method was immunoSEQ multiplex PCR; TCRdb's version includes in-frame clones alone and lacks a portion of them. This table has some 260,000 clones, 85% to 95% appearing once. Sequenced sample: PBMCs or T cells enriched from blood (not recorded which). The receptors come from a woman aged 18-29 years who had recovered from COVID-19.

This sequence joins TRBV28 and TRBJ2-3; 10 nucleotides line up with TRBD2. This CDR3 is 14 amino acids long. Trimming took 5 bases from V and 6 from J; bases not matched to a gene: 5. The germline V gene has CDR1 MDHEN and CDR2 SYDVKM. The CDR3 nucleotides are TGTGCCAGCAGTGCGGGGACTAGCGACGATACGCAGTATTTT. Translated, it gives CASSAGTSDDTQYF.

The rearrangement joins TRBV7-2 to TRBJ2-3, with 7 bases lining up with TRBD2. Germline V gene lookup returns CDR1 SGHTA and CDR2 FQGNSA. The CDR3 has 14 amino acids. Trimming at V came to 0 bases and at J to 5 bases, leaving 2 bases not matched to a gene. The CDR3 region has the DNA TGTGCCAGCAGCTTAGCTGGGGAGGGAGATACGCAGTATTTT. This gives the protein CASSLAGEGDTQYF.

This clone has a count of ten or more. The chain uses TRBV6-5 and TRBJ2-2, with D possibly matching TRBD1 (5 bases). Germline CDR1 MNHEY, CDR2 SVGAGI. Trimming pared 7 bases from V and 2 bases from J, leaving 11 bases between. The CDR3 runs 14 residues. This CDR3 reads CASNSGSNTGELFF. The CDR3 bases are TGTGCCAGCAATTCAGGGTCCAACACCGGGGAGCTGTTTTTT.

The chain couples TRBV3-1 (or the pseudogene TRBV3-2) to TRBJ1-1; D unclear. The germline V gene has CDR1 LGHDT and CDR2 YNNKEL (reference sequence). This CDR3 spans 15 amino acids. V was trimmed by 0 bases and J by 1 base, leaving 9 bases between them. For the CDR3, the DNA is TGTGCCAGCAGCCAAGAGGTCAGGCAGAACACTGAAGCTTTCTTT. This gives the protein CASSQEVRQNTEAFF.

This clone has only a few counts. The CDR3 is CAISGDRGKTGELFF. DNA of the CDR3: TGTGCCATCAGTGGGGACAGGGGGAAAACCGGGGAGCTGTTTTTT. J is TRBJ2-2 and V is TRBV10-3; 11 bases fit TRBD1. Germline CDR1 reads ENHRY; CDR2 reads SYGVKD. The V gene end was trimmed by 4 bases and the J gene end by 5 bases; junction bases not matched to a gene: 3. This CDR3 spans 15 amino acids.

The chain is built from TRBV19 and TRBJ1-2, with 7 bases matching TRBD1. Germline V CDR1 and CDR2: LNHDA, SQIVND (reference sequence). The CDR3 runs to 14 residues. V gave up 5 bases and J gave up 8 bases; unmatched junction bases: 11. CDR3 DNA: TGTGCCAGTAGTTCACAGGGGATAGTAGGCGGCTACACCTTC. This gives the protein CASSSQGIVGGYTF.

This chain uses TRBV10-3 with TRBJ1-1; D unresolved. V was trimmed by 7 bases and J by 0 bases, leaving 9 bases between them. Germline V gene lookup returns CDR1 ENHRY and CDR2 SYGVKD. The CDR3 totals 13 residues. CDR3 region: CAITLAMNTEAFF. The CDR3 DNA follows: TGTGCCATCACCCTGGCCATGAACACTGAAGCTTTCTTT.

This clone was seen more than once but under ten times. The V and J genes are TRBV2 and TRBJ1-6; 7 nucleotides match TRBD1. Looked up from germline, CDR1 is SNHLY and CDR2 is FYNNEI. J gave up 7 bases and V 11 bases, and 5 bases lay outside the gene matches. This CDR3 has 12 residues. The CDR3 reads CAVDRENSPLHF. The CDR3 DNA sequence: TGTGCCGTCGACAGGGAGAATTCACCCCTCCACTTT.

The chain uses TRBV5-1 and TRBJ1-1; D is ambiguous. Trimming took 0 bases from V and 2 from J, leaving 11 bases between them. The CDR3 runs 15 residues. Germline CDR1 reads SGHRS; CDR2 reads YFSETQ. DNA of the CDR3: TGCGCCAGCAGCTTGGCGAATCGGGGAAACACTGAAGCTTTCTTT. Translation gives CASSLANRGNTEAFF.

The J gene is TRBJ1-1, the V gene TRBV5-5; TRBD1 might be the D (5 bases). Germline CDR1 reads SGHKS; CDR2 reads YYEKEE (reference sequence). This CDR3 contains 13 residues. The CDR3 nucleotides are TGTGCTACCGCCTGGGGGGAGAACACTGAAGCTTTCTTT. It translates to CATAWGENTEAFF.

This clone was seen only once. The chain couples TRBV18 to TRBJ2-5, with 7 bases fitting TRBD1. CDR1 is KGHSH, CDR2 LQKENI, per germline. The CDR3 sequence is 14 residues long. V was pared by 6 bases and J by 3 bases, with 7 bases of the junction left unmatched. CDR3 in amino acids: CASSPRDSKETQYF. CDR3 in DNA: TGTGCCAGCTCGCCAAGGGACAGTAAAGAGACCCAGTACTTC.

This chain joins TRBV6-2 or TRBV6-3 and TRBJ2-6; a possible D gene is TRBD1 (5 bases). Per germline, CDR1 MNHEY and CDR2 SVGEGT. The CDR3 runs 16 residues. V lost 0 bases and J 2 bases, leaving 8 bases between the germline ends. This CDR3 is CASSYSDSAGANVLTF. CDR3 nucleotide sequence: TGTGCCAGCAGTTACTCTGACAGCGCTGGGGCCAACGTCCTGACTTTC.

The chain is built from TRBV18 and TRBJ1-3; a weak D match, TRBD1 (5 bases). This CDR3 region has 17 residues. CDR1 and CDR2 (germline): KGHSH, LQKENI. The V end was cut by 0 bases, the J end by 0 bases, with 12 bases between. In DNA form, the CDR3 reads TGTGCCAGCTCACCACCCTTGGACACACTCTCTGGAAACACCATATATTTT. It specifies CASSPPLDTLSGNTIYF.